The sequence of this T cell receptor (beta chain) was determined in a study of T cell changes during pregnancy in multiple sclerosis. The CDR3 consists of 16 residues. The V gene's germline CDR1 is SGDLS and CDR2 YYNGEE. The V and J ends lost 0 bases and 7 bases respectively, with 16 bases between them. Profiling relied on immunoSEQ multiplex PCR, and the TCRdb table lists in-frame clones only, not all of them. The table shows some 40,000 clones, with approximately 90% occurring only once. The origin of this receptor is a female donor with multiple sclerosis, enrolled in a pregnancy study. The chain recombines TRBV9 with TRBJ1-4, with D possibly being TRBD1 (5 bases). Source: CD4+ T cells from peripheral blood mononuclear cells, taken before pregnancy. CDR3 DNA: TGTGCCAGCAGCGTAGCTAGAGGCAGGGAAGGTGAAAAACTGTTTTTT. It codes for CASSVARGREGEKLFF.